The rows below give T cell receptor beta chains drawn from one sample of a study of CD8+CD57+ T cells in acquired aplastic anemia. TCRdb fed the reads into MiXCR, producing one record per CDR3 protein. The top ten clones hold roughly 80% of a sample with about 75,000 distinct CDR3 sequences, around 70% of them seen once. Sequenced: sorted CD4+, CD8+, or CD8+CD57+ T cells (not recorded which) from PBMCs. These receptors were taken from a human donor with aplastic anemia. CDR3s include the opening cysteine and the closing phenylalanine or tryptophan. The order of the fields is CDR3 protein, CDR3 DNA, J gene, V gene, D gene, clone size. D genes are given only for firm matches. Clone size is not always given. Where it is, it says once, few, many or a class for expanded clones.

CDR3: CASSLSWTEAFF; DNA: TGTGCCAGCAGTTTGTCTTGGACTGAAGCTTTCTTT; J: TRBJ1-1; V: TRBV12-3/TRBV12-4; D: NA; size: NA
CDR3: CSARLTGDTEAFF; DNA: TGCAGCGCCCGATTGACAGGGGATACTGAAGCTTTCTTT; J: TRBJ1-1; V: TRBV29-1; D: TRBD1; size: NA
CDR3: CASSFGDYNSPLHF; DNA: TGTGCCAGCAGCTTTGGGGACTATAATTCACCCCTCCACTTT; J: TRBJ1-6; V: TRBV7-9; D: NA; size: NA
CDR3: CASSRITGVGNTIYF; DNA: TGTGCCAGCAGCCGAATTACAGGGGTAGGAAACACCATATATTTT; J: TRBJ1-3; V: TRBV7-9; D: TRBD1; size: NA
CDR3: CSVDGNTGELFF; DNA: TGCAGCGTTGACGGAAACACCGGGGAGCTGTTTTTT; J: TRBJ2-2; V: TRBV29-1; D: NA; size: NA
CDR3: CASSWDKNEQYF; DNA: TGTGCCAGCAGCTGGGACAAGAACGAGCAGTACTTC; J: TRBJ2-7; V: TRBV7-9; D: NA; size: NA
CDR3: CASSLGAAGELFF; DNA: TGTGCCAGCAGCTTAGGAGCGGCAGGGGAGCTGTTTTTT; J: TRBJ2-2; V: TRBV7-6; D: NA; size: NA
CDR3: CASSSDRVDSPYGYTF; DNA: TGCGCCAGCAGTTCGGACAGGGTGGATTCACCTTATGGCTACACCTTC; J: TRBJ1-2; V: TRBV10-1; D: TRBD1; size: once
CDR3: CASSPAGGNTEAFF; DNA: TGCGCCAGCAGCCCAGCGGGCGGGAACACTGAAGCTTTCTTT; J: TRBJ1-1; V: TRBV4-3; D: NA; size: many
CDR3: CAIISTGETRNTIYF; DNA: TGTGCCATCATTTCGACAGGGGAGACGCGAAACACCATATATTTT; J: TRBJ1-3; V: TRBV10-3; D: TRBD1; size: NA
CDR3: CASYGRDPTNTGELFF; DNA: TGTGCCAGTTACGGACGGGACCCTACGAACACCGGGGAGCTGTTTTTT; J: TRBJ2-2; V: TRBV19; D: NA; size: NA
CDR3: CASRFGQLSYEQYF; DNA: TGTGCCAGCAGGTTTGGTCAGCTCTCCTACGAGCAGTACTTC; J: TRBJ2-7; V: TRBV2; D: NA; size: NA
CDR3: CASSTRRDRSPLHF; DNA: TGTGCCAGCAGCACCCGGAGGGACCGCTCACCCCTCCACTTT; J: TRBJ1-6; V: TRBV7-8; D: NA; size: NA
CDR3: CASSVSTKDTEAFF; DNA: TGTGCCAGCAGTGTTTCAACAAAGGACACTGAAGCTTTCTTT; J: TRBJ1-1; V: TRBV2; D: NA; size: NA
CDR3: CAIRGTGTYEQYF; DNA: TGTGCCATCAGAGGGACTGGAACCTACGAGCAGTACTTC; J: TRBJ2-7; V: TRBV10-3; D: NA; size: few
CDR3: CASSAGGGAWETQYF; DNA: TGTGCCAGCAGTGCTGGCGGGGGGGCGTGGGAGACCCAGTACTTC; J: TRBJ2-5; V: TRBV7-8; D: TRBD2; size: NA
CDR3: CSAVSRIQGVNTEALF; DNA: TGCAGTGCTGTCAGTCGAATACAGGGGGTGAACACTGAAGCTCTCTTT; J: TRBJ1-1; V: TRBV20-1; D: TRBD1; size: NA
CDR3: CASSQGANYGYTF; DNA: TGTGCCAGCTCCCAGGGAGCTAACTATGGCTACACCTTC; J: TRBJ1-2; V: TRBV7-2; D: NA; size: NA
CDR3: CSVGYRGRRSYEQYF; DNA: TGCAGCGTTGGGTATCGGGGCAGGAGATCCTACGAGCAGTACTTC; J: TRBJ2-7; V: TRBV29-1; D: NA; size: NA
CDR3: CSVEDPRAGRGTDTQYF; DNA: TGCAGCGTTGAAGATCCGCGGGCAGGGCGCGGGACAGATACGCAGTATTTT; J: TRBJ2-3; V: TRBV29-1; D: NA; size: once
CDR3: CSARWASGPRSYEQYF; DNA: TGCAGTGCTAGATGGGCTAGCGGGCCTCGTTCCTACGAGCAGTACTTC; J: TRBJ2-7; V: TRBV20-1; D: TRBD2; size: many
CDR3: CASRAPGRENEQFF; DNA: TGTGCCAGTAGAGCCCCGGGCCGGGAGAATGAGCAGTTCTTC; J: TRBJ2-1; V: TRBV19; D: NA; size: NA
CDR3: CASQLHGRGNTEAFF; DNA: TGTGCCAGCCAGCTTCATGGGAGAGGGAACACTGAAGCTTTCTTT; J: TRBJ1-1; V: TRBV11-3; D: NA; size: many
CDR3: CASSLDRDNQFF; DNA: TGTGCCAGCAGCCTAGACCGGGACAACCAGTTCTTC; J: TRBJ2-1; V: TRBV4-2; D: NA; size: NA
CDR3: CAWTLPGHYNEQFF; DNA: TGTGCCTGGACCTTACCGGGACATTACAATGAGCAGTTCTTC; J: TRBJ2-1; V: TRBV30; D: NA; size: NA
CDR3: CASSEWTGSNSPLHF; DNA: TGTGCCAGCAGTGAATGGACAGGGTCGAACTCACCCCTCCACTTT; J: TRBJ1-6; V: TRBV25-1; D: TRBD1; size: NA
CDR3: CASSGGHSGSYEQYF; DNA: TGCGCCAGCAGTGGAGGGCATAGCGGTTCCTACGAGCAGTACTTC; J: TRBJ2-7; V: TRBV10-1; D: NA; size: few
CDR3: CSVEGGATLPYEQYF; DNA: TGCAGCGTTGAAGGGGGAGCCACCCTTCCCTACGAGCAGTACTTC; J: TRBJ2-7; V: TRBV29-1; D: NA; size: NA
CDR3: CATSFHGTPQETQYF; DNA: TGTGCCACCAGCTTCCACGGGACCCCTCAAGAGACCCAGTACTTC; J: TRBJ2-5; V: TRBV15; D: NA; size: few
CDR3: CSAPNTGTSYEQYF; DNA: TGCAGTGCTCCGAACACTGGGACCTCCTACGAGCAGTACTTC; J: TRBJ2-7; V: TRBV20-1; D: NA; size: NA
CDR3: CASSESGGPYEQYF; DNA: TGTGCCAGCAGTGAGAGCGGGGGGCCGTACGAGCAGTACTTC; J: TRBJ2-7; V: TRBV2; D: TRBD2; size: NA
CDR3: CASSLISGDGYTF; DNA: TGTGCCAGCAGCTTAATTTCGGGGGATGGCTACACCTTC; J: TRBJ1-2; V: TRBV7-9; D: NA; size: NA
CDR3: CAISESITRSYEQYF; DNA: TGTGCCATCAGTGAGTCGATAACCCGCTCCTACGAGCAGTACTTC; J: TRBJ2-7; V: TRBV10-3; D: NA; size: NA
CDR3: CASRTGQETQYF; DNA: TGTGCCAGCAGGACAGGTCAAGAGACCCAGTACTTC; J: TRBJ2-5; V: TRBV7-9; D: NA; size: NA
CDR3: CASSLLDRDQETQYF; DNA: TGTGCCAGCAGCCTTCTGGACAGGGACCAAGAGACCCAGTACTTC; J: TRBJ2-5; V: TRBV13; D: TRBD1; size: NA
CDR3: CASSLEVRSGSAGEQFF; DNA: TGTGCCAGCAGCTTAGAGGTGAGAAGCGGGAGTGCGGGTGAGCAGTTCTTC; J: TRBJ2-1; V: TRBV11-2; D: TRBD2; size: many
CDR3: CSASWGRNQPQHF; DNA: TGCAGTGCTAGCTGGGGGCGGAATCAGCCCCAGCATTTT; J: TRBJ1-5; V: TRBV20-1; D: NA; size: few
CDR3: CSARGQGGTF; DNA: TGCAGTGCGCGGGGACAGGGCGGCACCTTC; J: TRBJ1-2; V: TRBV20-1; D: TRBD1; size: NA
CDR3: CASSAQGTAAYEQYF; DNA: TGTGCCAGCAGCGCACAAGGGACAGCCGCCTACGAGCAGTACTTC; J: TRBJ2-7; V: TRBV2; D: TRBD1; size: NA
CDR3: CASSHDSSYNSPLHF; DNA: TGTGCCAGCAGCCATGACAGCTCCTATAATTCACCCCTCCACTTT; J: TRBJ1-6; V: TRBV7-9; D: NA; size: NA